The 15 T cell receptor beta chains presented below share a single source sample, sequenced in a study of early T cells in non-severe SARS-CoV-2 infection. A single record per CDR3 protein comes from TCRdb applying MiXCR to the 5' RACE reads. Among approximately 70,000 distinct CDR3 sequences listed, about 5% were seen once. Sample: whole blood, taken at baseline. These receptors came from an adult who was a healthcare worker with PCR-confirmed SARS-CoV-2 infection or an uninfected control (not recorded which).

CDR3 region: CASSLDLGQGAGELFF. CDR3 DNA sequence: TGTGCCAGCAGCTTGGATTTGGGACAGGGGGCCGGGGAGCTGTTTTTT. V gene TRBV5-5 combines with J gene TRBJ2-2; 11 bases are shared with TRBD1. V gave up 0 bases and J gave up 6 bases; unmatched junction bases: 4. The length of the CDR3 is 16 residues. Germline V gene lookup returns CDR1 SGHKS and CDR2 YYEKEE (reference sequence).

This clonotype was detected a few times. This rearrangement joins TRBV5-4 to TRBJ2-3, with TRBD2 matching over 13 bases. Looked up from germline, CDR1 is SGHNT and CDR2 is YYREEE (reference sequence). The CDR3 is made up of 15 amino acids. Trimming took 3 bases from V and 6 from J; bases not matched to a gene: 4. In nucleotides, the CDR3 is TGTGCCAGCAGCTGGACTAGCGGGGGTCAGGATACGCAGTATTTT. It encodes CASSWTSGGQDTQYF.

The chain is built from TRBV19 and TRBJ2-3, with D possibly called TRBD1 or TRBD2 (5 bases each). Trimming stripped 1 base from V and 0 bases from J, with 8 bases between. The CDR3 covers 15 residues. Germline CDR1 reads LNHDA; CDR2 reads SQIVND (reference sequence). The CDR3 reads CASSIGGGSTDTQYF. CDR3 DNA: TGTGCCAGTAGTATAGGGGGCGGGAGCACAGATACGCAGTATTTT.

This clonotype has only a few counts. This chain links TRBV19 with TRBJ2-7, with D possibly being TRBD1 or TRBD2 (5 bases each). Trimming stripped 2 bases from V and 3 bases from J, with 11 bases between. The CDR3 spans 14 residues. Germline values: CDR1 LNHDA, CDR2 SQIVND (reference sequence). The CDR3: CASSIKFGGYEQYF. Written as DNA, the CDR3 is TGTGCCAGTAGTATAAAGTTTGGGGGCTACGAGCAGTACTTC. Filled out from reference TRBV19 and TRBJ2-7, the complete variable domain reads DGGITQSPKYLFRKEGQNVTLSCEQNLNHDAMYWYRQDPGQGLRLIYYSQIVNDFQKGDIAEGYSVSREKKESFPLTVTSAQKNPTAFYLCASSIKFGGYEQYFGPGTRLTVT.

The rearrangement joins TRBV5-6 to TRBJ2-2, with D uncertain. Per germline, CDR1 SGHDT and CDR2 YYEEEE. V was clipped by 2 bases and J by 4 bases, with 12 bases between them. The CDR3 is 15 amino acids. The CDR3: CASSFSQKSTGELFF. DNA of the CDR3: TGTGCCAGCAGCTTCTCACAGAAATCCACCGGGGAGCTGTTTTTT.

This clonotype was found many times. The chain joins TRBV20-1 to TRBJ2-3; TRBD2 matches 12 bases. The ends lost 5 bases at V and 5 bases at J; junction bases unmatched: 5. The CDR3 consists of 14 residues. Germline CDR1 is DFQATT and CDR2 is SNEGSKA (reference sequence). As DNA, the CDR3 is TGCAGTGCTCCGACTAGCGGGAGTGAAGATACGCAGTATTTT. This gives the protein CSAPTSGSEDTQYF.

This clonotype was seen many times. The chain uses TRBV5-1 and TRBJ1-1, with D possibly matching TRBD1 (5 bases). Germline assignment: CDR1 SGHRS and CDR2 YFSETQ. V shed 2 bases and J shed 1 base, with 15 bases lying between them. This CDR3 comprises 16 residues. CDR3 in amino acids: CASSFRVSGENTEAFF. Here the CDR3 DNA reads TGCGCCAGCAGCTTCCGAGTTTCGGGGGAGAACACTGAAGCTTTCTTT. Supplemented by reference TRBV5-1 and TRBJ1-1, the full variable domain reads KAGVTQTPRYLIKTRGQQVTLSCSPISGHRSVSWYQQTPGQGLQFLFEYFSETQRNKGNFPGRFSGRQFSNSRSEMNVSTLELGDSALYLCASSFRVSGENTEAFFGQGTRLTVV.

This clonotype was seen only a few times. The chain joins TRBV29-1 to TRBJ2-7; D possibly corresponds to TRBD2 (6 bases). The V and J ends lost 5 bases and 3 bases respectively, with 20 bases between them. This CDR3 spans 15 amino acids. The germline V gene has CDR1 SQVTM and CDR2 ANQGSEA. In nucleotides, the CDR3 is TGCAGCGTTCTTTTGGCTGGGTCAGCGGGCTACGAGCAGTACTTC. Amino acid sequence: CSVLLAGSAGYEQYF.

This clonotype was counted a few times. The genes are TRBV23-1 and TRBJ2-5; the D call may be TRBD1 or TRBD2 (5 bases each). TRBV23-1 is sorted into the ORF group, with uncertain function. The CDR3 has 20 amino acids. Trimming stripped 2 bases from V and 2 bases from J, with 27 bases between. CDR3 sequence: CASSQDGCSLGPKKQETQYF. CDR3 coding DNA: TGCGCCAGCAGTCAAGATGGGTGCAGTTTGGGACCCAAAAAACAAGAGACCCAGTACTTC.

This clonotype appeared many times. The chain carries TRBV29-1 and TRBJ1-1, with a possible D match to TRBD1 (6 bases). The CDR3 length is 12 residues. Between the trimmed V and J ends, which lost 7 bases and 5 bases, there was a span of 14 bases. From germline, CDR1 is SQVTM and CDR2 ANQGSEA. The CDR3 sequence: CSADLQGTEAFF. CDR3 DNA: TGCAGCGCAGACCTACAGGGAACTGAAGCTTTCTTT. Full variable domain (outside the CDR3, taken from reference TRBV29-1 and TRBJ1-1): SAVISQKPSRDICQRGTSLTIQCQVDSQVTMMFWYRQQPGQSLTLIATANQGSEATYESGFVIDKFPISRPNLTFSTLTVSNMSPEDSSIYLCSADLQGTEAFFGQGTRLTVV.

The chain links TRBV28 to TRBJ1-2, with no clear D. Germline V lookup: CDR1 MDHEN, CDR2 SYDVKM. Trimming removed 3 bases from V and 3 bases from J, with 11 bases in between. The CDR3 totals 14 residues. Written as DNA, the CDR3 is TGTGCCAGCAGTTTGCCCATCGGGGACTATGGCTACACCTTC. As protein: CASSLPIGDYGYTF.

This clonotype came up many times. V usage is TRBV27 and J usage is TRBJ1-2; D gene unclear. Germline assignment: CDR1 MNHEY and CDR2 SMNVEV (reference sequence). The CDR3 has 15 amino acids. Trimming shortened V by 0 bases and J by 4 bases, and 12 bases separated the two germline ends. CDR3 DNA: TGTGCCAGCAGTTTATCGGCGGGTGTGAGCTATGGCTACACCTTC. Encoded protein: CASSLSAGVSYGYTF.

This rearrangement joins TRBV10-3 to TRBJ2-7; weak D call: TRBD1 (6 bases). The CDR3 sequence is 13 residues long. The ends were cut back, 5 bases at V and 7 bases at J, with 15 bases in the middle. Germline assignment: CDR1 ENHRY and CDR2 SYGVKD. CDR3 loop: CAISLIQGDEQYF. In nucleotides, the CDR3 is TGTGCCATCAGTCTCATACAGGGAGATGAGCAGTACTTC.

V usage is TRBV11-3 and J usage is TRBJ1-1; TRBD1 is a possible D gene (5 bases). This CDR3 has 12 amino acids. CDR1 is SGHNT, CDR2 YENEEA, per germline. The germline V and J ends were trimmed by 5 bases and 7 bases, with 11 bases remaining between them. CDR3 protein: CASSLQGFEAFF. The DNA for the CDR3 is TGTGCCAGCAGCCTGCAGGGATTTGAAGCTTTCTTT.

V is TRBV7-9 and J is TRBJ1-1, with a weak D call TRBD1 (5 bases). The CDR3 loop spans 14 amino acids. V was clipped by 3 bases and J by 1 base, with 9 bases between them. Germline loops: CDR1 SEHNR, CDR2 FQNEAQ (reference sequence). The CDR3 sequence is CASSFPGTNTEAFF. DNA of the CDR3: TGTGCCAGCAGCTTTCCAGGGACGAACACTGAAGCTTTCTTT.